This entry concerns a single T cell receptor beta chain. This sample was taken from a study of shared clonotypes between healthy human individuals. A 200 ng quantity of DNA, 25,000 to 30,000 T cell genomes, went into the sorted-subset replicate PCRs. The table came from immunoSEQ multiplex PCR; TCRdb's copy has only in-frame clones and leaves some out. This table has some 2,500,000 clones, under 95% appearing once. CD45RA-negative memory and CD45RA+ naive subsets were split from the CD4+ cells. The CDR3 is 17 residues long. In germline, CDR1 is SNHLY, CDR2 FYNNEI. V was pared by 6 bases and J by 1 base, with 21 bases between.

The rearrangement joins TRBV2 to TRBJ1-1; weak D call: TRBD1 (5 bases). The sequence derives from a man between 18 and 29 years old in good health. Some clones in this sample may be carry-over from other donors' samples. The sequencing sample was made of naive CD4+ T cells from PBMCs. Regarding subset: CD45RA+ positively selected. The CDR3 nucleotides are TGTGCCAGCAGCGTACGCGGGGGGGAAGTGGCGAACACTGAAGCTTTCTTT. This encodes CASSVRGGEVANTEAFF.